These T cell receptor beta chains were read from a single sample in a study of sequential checkpoint blockade in melanoma. Only in-frame clones appear in the TCRdb table, and some are missing; sequencing was by immunoSEQ multiplex PCR. The repertoire has some 880 clones, approximately 23% of them found once; the top ten carry approximately 23%. Here the sequenced sample was tumor tissue (inferred from file names), taken from a patient given nivolumab and ipilimumab in sequence. These receptor sequences come from a human donor with melanoma. The CDR3 runs from the conserved cysteine through the conserved F or W. Each record gives: D gene, clone size, V gene, CDR3 protein. A D gene is named only where the DNA matches it firmly. Size tells how often a clone was seen (once, few, many) or the class of an expanded clone, and some rows leave it out.

>.|medium-sized|TRBV6-8
CAISLPVGGLPSNEQFF
>.|medium-sized|TRBV6-8
CASSLTRGYGYTF
>.|.|TRBV5-1
CASSLDSGYNEQFF
>.|.|TRBV30
CAWDRGGGGYEQYF
>.|.|TRBV4-1
CASSQDRPGRAGGYTF
>.|few|TRBV30
CAWSTQGRQGAFF
>TRBD1|medium-sized|TRBV11-3
CASTLKVGTGFSGANVLTF
>.|.|TRBV25-1
CASSEYGVETQYF
>.|.|TRBV11-3
CASSSPSGVETEAFF
>.|.|TRBV10-1
CASSPSSRTAYNEQFF
>.|large|TRBV6-8
CASRDGGVHEQYF
>TRBD1|few|TRBV10-2
CASSEGQGLNYGYTF
>.|few|TRBV18
CASSPGQKMNTEAFF
>TRBD2|few|TRBV11-3
CASSRHPGTSGSVSGELFF
>.|few|TRBV6-8
CASKGVGAENTEAFF
>.|few|TRBV7-4
CASSLGRQETQYF
>.|.|TRBV27
CASSSQGGWGQPQHF
>.|few|TRBV5-1
CASSSYPDPGGAFF
>.|few|TRBV19
CASRGTYNEQFF
>.|.|TRBV16
CASSQTIGGRMYEQYF
>TRBD1|.|TRBV6-8
CASSSHWDRGPRSNQPQHF
>TRBD2|once|TRBV28
CASTIAGVVEQFF
>.|.|TRBV25-1
CASSEDRGQQFF
>.|few|TRBV6-8
CASRPGAETGKQFF
>TRBD1|.|TRBV4-1
CASSQGTGNQPQHF
>TRBD1|medium-sized|TRBV11-3
CASSLGQVRGTQYF
>.|.|TRBV5-1
CASSLGLWSGGTEAFF
>.|medium-sized|TRBV11-3
CASSSSAANYGYTF
>.|few|TRBV7-6
CASSIGLAAGQNTIYF
>.|.|TRBV23-1
CASSLSSGTEAFF
>TRBD1|medium-sized|TRBV6-8
CASSYSWDRLGEQYF
>TRBD2|few|TRBV9
CASSVIAGDNRNEQFF
>.|.|TRBV9
CASSVDTDTQYF
>.|.|TRBV18
CASSTKGGTEAFF
>.|few|TRBV19
CASGSVGTGTYEQYF
>TRBD2|once|TRBV14
CASSQEGRLAGGYTEQFF